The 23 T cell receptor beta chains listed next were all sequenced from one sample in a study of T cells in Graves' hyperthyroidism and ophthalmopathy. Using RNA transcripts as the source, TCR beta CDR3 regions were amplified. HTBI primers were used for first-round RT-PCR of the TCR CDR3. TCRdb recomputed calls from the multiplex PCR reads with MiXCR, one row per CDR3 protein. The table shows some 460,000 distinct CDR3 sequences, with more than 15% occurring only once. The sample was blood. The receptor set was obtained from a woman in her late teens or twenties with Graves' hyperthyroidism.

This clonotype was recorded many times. The CDR3 sequence: CASRGEMNTEAFF. CDR3 nucleotides: TGTGCCAGCAGAGGGGAGATGAACACTGAAGCTTTCTTT. The chain carries TRBV6-1 and TRBJ1-1; the D gene is possibly TRBD1 (5 bases). Per germline, CDR1 MNHNS and CDR2 SASEGT. This CDR3 comprises 13 residues. V was clipped by 6 bases and J by 0 bases, with 8 bases between them.

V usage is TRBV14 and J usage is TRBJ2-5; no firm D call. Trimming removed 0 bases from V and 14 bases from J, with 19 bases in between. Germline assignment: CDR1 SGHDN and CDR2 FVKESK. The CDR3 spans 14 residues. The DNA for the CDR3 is TGTGCCAGCAGCCAAGATTTAGACGCCCGGTCCGTATACTTC. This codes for CASSQDLDARSVYF. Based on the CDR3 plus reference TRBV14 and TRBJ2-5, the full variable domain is EAGVTQFPSHSVIEKGQTVTLRCDPISGHDNLYWYRRVMGKEIKFLLHFVKESKQDESGMPNNRFLAERTGGTYSTLKVQPAELEDSGVYFCASSQDLDARSVYFGPGTRLLVL.

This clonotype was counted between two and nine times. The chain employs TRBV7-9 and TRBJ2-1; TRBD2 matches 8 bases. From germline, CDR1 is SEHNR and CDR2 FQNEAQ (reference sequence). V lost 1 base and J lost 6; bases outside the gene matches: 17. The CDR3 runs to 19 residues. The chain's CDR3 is CASSLEELAAVEFFNEQFF. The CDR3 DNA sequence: TGTGCCAGCAGCTTAGAGGAACTAGCGGCAGTGGAGTTCTTCAATGAGCAGTTCTTC. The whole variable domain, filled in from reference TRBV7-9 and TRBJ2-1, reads DTGVSQNPRHKITKRGQNVTFRCDPISEHNRLYWYRQTLGQGPEFLTYFQNEAQLEKSRLLSDRFSAERPKGSFSTLEIQRTEQGDSAMYLCASSLEELAAVEFFNEQFFGPGTRLTVL.

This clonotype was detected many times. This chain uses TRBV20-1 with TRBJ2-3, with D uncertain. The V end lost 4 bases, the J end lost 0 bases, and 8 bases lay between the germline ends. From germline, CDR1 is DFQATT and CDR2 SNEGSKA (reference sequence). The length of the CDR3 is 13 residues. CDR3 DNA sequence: TGCAGTGCTATCCGAAGTAGCACAGATACGCAGTATTTT. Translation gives CSAIRSSTDTQYF.

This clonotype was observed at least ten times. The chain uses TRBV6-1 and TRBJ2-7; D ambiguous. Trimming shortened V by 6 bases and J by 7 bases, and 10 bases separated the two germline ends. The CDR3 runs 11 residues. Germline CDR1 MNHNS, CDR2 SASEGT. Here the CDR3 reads CASRRAGEQYF. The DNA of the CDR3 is TGTGCCAGCAGACGGGCTGGGGAGCAGTACTTC.

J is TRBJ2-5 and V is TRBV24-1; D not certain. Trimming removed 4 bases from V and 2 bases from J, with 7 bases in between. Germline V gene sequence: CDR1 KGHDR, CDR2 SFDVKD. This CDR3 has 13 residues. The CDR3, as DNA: TGTGCCACCAGTGACGGCAGTCAAGAGACCCAGTACTTC. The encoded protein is CATSDGSQETQYF.

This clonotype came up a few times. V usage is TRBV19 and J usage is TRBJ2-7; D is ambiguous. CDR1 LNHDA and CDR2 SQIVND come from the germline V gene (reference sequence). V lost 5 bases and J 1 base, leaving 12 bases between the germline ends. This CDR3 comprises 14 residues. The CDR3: CASSPRMSSYEQYF. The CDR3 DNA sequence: TGTGCCAGTAGTCCCCGGATGAGTTCCTACGAGCAGTACTTC.

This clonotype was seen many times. CDR3: CASSLNLGQPQHF. Written as DNA, the CDR3 is TGTGCCAGCAGTTTAAATCTGGGTCAGCCCCAGCATTTT. V and J are TRBV27 and TRBJ1-5; no reliable D call. V lost 2 bases and J lost 6, with 8 bases in between. Germline V lookup: CDR1 MNHEY, CDR2 SMNVEV (reference sequence). The CDR3 loop spans 13 amino acids.

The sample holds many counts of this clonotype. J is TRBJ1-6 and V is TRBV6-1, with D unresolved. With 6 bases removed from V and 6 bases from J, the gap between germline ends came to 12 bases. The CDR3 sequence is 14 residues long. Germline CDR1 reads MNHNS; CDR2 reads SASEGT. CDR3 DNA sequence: TGTGCCAGCAGGCCCCCCTTGGTTAATTCACCCCTCCACTTT. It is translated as CASRPPLVNSPLHF.

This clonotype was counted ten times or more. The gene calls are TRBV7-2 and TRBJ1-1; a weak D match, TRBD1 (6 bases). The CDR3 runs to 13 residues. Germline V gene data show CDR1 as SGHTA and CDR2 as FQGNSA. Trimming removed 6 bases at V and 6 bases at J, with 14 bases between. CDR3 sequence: CASSFSQGSEAFF. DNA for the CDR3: TGTGCCAGCAGTTTTTCACAGGGCTCTGAAGCTTTCTTT. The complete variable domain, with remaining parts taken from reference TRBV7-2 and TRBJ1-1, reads GAGVSQSPSNKVTEKGKDVELRCDPISGHTALYWYRQSLGQGLEFLIYFQGNSAPDKSGLPSDRFSAERTGGSVSTLTIQRTQQEDSAVYLCASSFSQGSEAFFGQGTRLTVV.

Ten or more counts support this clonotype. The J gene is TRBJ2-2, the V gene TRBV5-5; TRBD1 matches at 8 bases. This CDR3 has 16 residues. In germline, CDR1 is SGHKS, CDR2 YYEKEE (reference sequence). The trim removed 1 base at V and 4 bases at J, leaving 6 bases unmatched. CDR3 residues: CASSLRQGASTGELFF. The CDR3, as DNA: TGTGCCAGCAGCTTGCGGCAGGGGGCTAGCACCGGGGAGCTGTTTTTT. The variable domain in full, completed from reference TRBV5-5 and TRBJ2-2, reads DAGVTQSPTHLIKTRGQQVTLRCSPISGHKSVSWYQQVLGQGPQFIFQYYEKEERGRGNFPDRFSARQFPNYSSELNVNALLLGDSALYLCASSLRQGASTGELFFGEGSRLTVL.

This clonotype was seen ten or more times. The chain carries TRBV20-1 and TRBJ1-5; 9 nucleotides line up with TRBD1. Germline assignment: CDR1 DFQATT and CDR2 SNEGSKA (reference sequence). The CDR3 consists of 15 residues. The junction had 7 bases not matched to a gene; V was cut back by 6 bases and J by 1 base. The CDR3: CSALTGGGSNQPQHF. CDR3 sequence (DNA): TGCAGTGCCCTGACAGGGGGAGGAAGCAATCAGCCCCAGCATTTT.

The CDR3 coding sequence is TGCAGTGCCCTACCAGATAGCGGGTCGAGCTCCTACAATGAGCAGTTCTTC. It codes for CSALPDSGSSSYNEQFF. The chain links TRBV20-1 to TRBJ2-1, with 7 positions matching TRBD2. CDR1 DFQATT and CDR2 SNEGSKA come from the germline V gene (reference sequence). The CDR3 runs 17 residues. V shed 6 bases and J 0 bases; nucleotides not matched to a gene: 14.

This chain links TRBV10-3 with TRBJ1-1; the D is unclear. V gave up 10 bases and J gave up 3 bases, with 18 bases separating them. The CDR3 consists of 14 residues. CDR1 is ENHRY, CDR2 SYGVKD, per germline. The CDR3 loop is CATTRTGEDTEAFF. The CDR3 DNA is TGTGCCACGACCCGTACCGGGGAAGACACTGAAGCTTTCTTT.

The CDR3 coding sequence is TGCAGTGCTGCTAGCGGGGCCACAGATACGCAGTATTTT. It codes for CSAASGATDTQYF. The rearrangement links TRBV20-1 to TRBJ2-3, with TRBD2 matching 9 bases. V lost 5 bases and J lost 2; bases outside the gene matches: 2. Germline V gene data show CDR1 as DFQATT and CDR2 as SNEGSKA (reference sequence). The CDR3 totals 13 residues.

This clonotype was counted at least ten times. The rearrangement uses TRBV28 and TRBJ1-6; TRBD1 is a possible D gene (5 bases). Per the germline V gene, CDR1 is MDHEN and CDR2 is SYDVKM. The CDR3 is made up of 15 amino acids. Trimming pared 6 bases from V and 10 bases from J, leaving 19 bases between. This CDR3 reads CASRSQGFIGSPLHF. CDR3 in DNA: TGTGCCAGCAGATCTCAGGGTTTTATTGGGTCACCCCTCCACTTT.

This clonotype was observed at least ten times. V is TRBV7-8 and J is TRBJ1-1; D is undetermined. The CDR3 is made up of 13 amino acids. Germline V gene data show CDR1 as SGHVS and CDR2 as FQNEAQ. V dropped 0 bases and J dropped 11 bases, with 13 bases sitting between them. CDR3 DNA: TGTGCCAGCAGCTTAGCGTTGGGTGACCGGGCTTTCTTT. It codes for CASSLALGDRAFF.

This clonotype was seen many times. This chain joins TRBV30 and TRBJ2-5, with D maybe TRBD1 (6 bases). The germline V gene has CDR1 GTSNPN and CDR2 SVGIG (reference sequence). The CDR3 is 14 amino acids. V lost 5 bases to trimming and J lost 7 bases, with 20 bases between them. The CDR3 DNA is TGTGCCTGGGAACCCTGGACAGACGACGGGACCCAGTACTTC. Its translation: CAWEPWTDDGTQYF.

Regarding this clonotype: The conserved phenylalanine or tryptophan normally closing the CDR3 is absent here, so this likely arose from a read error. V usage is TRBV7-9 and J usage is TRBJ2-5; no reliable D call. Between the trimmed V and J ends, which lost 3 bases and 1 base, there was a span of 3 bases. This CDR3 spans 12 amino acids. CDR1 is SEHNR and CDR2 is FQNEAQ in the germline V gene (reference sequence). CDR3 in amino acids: CASSLIQETQYL. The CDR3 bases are TGTGCCAGCAGCTTGATCCAAGAGACCCAGTACCTC.

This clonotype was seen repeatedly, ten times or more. The CDR3 DNA reads as TGTGCCAGCAGCCAAGACGGGGGGAGCACAGATACGCAGTATTTT. Its protein product is CASSQDGGSTDTQYF. The chain is built from TRBV4-2 and TRBJ2-3, with 7 bases fitting TRBD2. Per the germline V gene, CDR1 is LGHNA and CDR2 is YNFKEQ. Losses at the gene ends were 0 bases for V and 0 bases for J; bases not matched to a gene: 0. The length of the CDR3 is 15 residues.

CDR3 sequence: CASSYSLGATGELFF. Written as DNA, the CDR3 is TGTGCCAGCAGTTACTCGTTGGGGGCCACCGGGGAGCTGTTTTTT. The chain has TRBV6-5 and TRBJ2-2; possible D gene TRBD1, 6 bases. V was cut by 0 bases and J by 4 bases, with 9 bases left in between. CDR1 and CDR2 (germline): MNHEY, SVGAGI. This CDR3 is 15 amino acids long.

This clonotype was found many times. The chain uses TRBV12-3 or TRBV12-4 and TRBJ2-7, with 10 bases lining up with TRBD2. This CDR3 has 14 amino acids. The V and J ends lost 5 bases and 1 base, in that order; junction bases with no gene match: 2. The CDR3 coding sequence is TGTGCCAGCAGTCATAGCGGGAGGTCCTACGAGCAGTACTTC. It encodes CASSHSGRSYEQYF.

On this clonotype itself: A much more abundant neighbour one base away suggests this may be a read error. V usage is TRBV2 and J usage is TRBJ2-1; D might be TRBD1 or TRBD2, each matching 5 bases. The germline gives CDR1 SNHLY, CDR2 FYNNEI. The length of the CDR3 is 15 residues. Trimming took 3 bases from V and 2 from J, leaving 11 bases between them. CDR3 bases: TGTGCCAGCAGTGATGAGGGACCAGCCTACAATGAGCAGTTCTTC. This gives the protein CASSDEGPAYNEQFF.